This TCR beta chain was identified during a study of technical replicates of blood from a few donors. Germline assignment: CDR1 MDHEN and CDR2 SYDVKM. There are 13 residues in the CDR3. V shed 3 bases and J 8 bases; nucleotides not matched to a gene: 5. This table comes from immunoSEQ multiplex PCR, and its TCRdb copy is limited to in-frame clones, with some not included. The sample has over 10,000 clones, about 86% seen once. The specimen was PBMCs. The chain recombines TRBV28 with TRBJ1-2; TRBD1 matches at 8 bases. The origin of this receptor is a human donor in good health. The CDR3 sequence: CASSLGTGRGYTF. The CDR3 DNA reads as TGTGCCAGCAGTTTGGGGACAGGCAGGGGCTACACCTTC.